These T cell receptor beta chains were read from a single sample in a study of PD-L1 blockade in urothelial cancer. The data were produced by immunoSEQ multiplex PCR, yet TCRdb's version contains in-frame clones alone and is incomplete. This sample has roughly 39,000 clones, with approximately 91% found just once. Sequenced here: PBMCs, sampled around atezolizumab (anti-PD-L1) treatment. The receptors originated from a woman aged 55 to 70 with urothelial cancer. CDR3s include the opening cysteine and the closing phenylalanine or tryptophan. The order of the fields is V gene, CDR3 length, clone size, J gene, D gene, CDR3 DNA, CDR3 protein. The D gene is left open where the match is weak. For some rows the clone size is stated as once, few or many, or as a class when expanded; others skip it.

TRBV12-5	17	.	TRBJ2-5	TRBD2	TGTGCTAGTGGTTTGGTACCCACTAGCGGGTTTCAAGAGACCCAGTACTTC	CASGLVPTSGFQETQYF
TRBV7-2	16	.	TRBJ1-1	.	TGTGCCAGCAGCTTATTTGCGGGGGGTGGAAACACTGAAGCTTTCTTT	CASSLFAGGGNTEAFF
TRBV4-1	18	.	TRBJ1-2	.	TGCGCCAGCAGCCAAGAAAGGCTCATACAGGGCGCTAACTATGGCTACACCTTC	CASSQERLIQGANYGYTF
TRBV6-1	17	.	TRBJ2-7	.	TGTGCCAGCAGTGAAGAACACAGGGAAAAATACTCCTACGAGCAGTACTTC	CASSEEHREKYSYEQYF
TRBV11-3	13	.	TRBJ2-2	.	TGTGCCAGCAGCTTTGAGGGGGCCGGGGAGCTGTTTTTT	CASSFEGAGELFF
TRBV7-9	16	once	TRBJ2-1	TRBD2	TGTGCCAGCAGCTTATACGCTAGCGGACAAAACAATGAGCAGTTCTTC	CASSLYASGQNNEQFF
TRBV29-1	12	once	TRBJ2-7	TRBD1	TGCAGCGTTCGGACAGGGCCCTACGAGCAGTACTTC	CSVRTGPYEQYF
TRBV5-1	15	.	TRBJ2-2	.	TGCGCCAGCAGCTTGGACCCGGGTACCACCGGGGAGCTGTTTTTT	CASSLDPGTTGELFF
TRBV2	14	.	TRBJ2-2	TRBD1	TGTGCCACCAAGGGACAGGCAAACACCGGGGAGCTGTTTTTT	CATKGQANTGELFF
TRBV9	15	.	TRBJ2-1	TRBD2	TGTGCCAGCAGCCCCAGGGGACTAGCGAGCAATGAGCAGTTCTTC	CASSPRGLASNEQFF
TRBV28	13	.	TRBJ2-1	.	TGTGCCAGCAGTTCCCACGAGTACAATGAGCAGTTCTTC	CASSSHEYNEQFF
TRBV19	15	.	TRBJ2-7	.	TGTGCCAGTAGTAGCGGGGGCCCCCCCTACTACGAGCAGTACTTC	CASSSGGPPYYEQYF
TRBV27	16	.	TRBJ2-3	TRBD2	TGTGCCAGCAGTACCGGGACTAGCGGGAGAGGGGATACGCAGTATTTT	CASSTGTSGRGDTQYF
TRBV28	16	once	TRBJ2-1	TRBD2	TGTGCCAGCAGTTTACTCCAAGGGAGGGCGTGGAATGAGCAGTTCTTC	CASSLLQGRAWNEQFF
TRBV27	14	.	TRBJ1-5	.	TGTGCCAGCAGTTTACGACAGGCCCGGGGGCCCCAGCATTTT	CASSLRQARGPQHF
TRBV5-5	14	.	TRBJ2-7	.	TGTGCCAGCAGACAGGGAGGGAGGGCCTACGAGCAGTACTTC	CASRQGGRAYEQYF
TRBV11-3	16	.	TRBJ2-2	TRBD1	TGTGCCAGCAGCTCCTTAGACAGGGATACAACCGGGGAGCTGTTTTTT	CASSSLDRDTTGELFF
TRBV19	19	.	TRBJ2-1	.	TGTGCCAGTAGTATCACAGGGATCCGCGGGAGTAATCGCTACAATGAGCAGTTCTTC	CASSITGIRGSNRYNEQFF
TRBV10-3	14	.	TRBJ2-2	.	TGTGCCATCAGTGATGGCCCGAACACCGGGGAGCTGTTTTTT	CAISDGPNTGELFF
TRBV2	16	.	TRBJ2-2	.	TGTGCCAGCAGTGAATTGGGGGCGTCAAACACCGGGGAGCTGTTTTTT	CASSELGASNTGELFF
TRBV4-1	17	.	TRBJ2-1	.	TGCGCCAGCAGCCAAGATAACGTAGCAGTATCCTACAATGAGCAGTTCTTC	CASSQDNVAVSYNEQFF
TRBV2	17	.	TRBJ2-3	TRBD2	TGTGCCAGCAGTGAAGCTTCTAGCGGGAGGGCAGCAGATACGCAGTATTTT	CASSEASSGRAADTQYF
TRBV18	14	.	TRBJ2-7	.	TGTGCCAGCTCACCCCGGACGGGGTGGTACGAGCAGTACTTC	CASSPRTGWYEQYF
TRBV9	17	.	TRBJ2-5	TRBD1	TGTGCCAGCAGCGTAGGAGGGACAGCGATCCTCGGGAAGACCCAGTACTTC	CASSVGGTAILGKTQYF
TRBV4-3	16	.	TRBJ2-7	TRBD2	TGCGCCAGCAGCGCAGGACTAGCGGGAGGAGACTACGAGCAGTACTTC	CASSAGLAGGDYEQYF
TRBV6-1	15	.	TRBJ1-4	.	TGTGCCAGCAAACGGGGGGCAGGTTCCAATGAAAAACTGTTTTTT	CASKRGAGSNEKLFF
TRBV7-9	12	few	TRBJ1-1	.	TGTGCCAGCAGCCGGAGGGTCACTGAAGCTTTCTTT	CASSRRVTEAFF